This is a list of T cell receptor beta chains from one sample in a study of OX40 agonist ivuxolimab in advanced cancers. Repertoires were generated with immunoSEQ multiplex PCR, while TCRdb's copy carries only in-frame clones and drops some. The sample includes more than 75,000 clones, approximately 90% of them seen just once. Sequenced material: CD4+ or CD8+ T cells sorted from blood, taken in a trial of the OX40 agonist ivuxolimab. The receptor source for this set is an adult with an advanced solid tumor such as melanoma, head and neck, liver or kidney cancer. Each CDR3 is given with its conserved first and last residue. The D gene is left open where the match is weak. Size values are once, few and many counts, or a class for expanded clones, and some rows have none.

V gene: TRBV19
J gene: TRBJ1-5
clone size: .
D gene: .
CDR3 DNA: TGTGCCAGTAGTACAACAGGAGGTGGTCAGCCCCAGCATTTT
CDR3 protein: CASSTTGGGQPQHF

V gene: TRBV6-6
J gene: TRBJ2-3
clone size: once
D gene: TRBD2
CDR3 DNA: TGTGCCAGCACCCATGCTAGCGGGAGGGTAGATACGCAGTATTTT
CDR3 protein: CASTHASGRVDTQYF

V gene: TRBV7-6
J gene: TRBJ2-1
clone size: .
D gene: .
CDR3 DNA: TGTGCCAGCAGCCGATCGGGGGATGAGCAGTTCTTC
CDR3 protein: CASSRSGDEQFF

V gene: TRBV7-3
J gene: TRBJ2-2
clone size: .
D gene: .
CDR3 DNA: TGTGCCAGCAGCTTCGGGACACCGAACACCGGGGAGCTGTTTTTT
CDR3 protein: CASSFGTPNTGELFF

V gene: TRBV6-1
J gene: TRBJ1-4
clone size: .
D gene: .
CDR3 DNA: TGTGCCAGCAGTGCAGGGCAGCTTGCAAAACTGTTTTTT
CDR3 protein: CASSAGQLAKLFF

V gene: TRBV27
J gene: TRBJ1-3
clone size: .
D gene: .
CDR3 DNA: TGTGCCAGCAGCCGAGACCCCGGACCGGGGGCTGGAAACACCATATATTTT
CDR3 protein: CASSRDPGPGAGNTIYF

V gene: TRBV6-5
J gene: TRBJ1-5
clone size: .
D gene: TRBD1
CDR3 DNA: TGTGCCAGCAGTCTGACAGGGAGTCAGCCCCAGCATTTT
CDR3 protein: CASSLTGSQPQHF

V gene: TRBV5-1
J gene: TRBJ2-1
clone size: .
D gene: TRBD2
CDR3 DNA: TGCGCCAGCAACGGACTAGCGGGAGGGCCAGAGAAGCAGTTCTTC
CDR3 protein: CASNGLAGGPEKQFF

V gene: TRBV19
J gene: TRBJ2-2
clone size: .
D gene: .
CDR3 DNA: TGTGCCAGTAGTATTGAGGGGCGAAACACCGGGGAGCTGTTTTTT
CDR3 protein: CASSIEGRNTGELFF

V gene: TRBV6-1
J gene: TRBJ1-2
clone size: .
D gene: .
CDR3 DNA: TGTGCCAGCAGTATCGGGGGATATGGCTACACCTTC
CDR3 protein: CASSIGGYGYTF

V gene: TRBV18
J gene: TRBJ2-3
clone size: .
D gene: .
CDR3 DNA: TGTGCCAGCTCACCAGGACAGAACACAGATACGCAGTATTTT
CDR3 protein: CASSPGQNTDTQYF

V gene: TRBV7-2
J gene: TRBJ1-2
clone size: .
D gene: .
CDR3 DNA: TGTGCCAGCAGCTTAGGGGGGTACTATGGCTACACCTTC
CDR3 protein: CASSLGGYYGYTF

V gene: TRBV6-5
J gene: TRBJ2-4
clone size: .
D gene: .
CDR3 DNA: TGTGCCAGCAGCCCCGAGGTCAAAAACATTCAGTACTTC
CDR3 protein: CASSPEVKNIQYF

V gene: TRBV30
J gene: TRBJ1-5
clone size: .
D gene: .
CDR3 DNA: TGTGCCTGGAGGCCTTGGGGAGGCAATCAGCCCCAGCATTTT
CDR3 protein: CAWRPWGGNQPQHF

V gene: TRBV5-1
J gene: TRBJ2-2
clone size: .
D gene: .
CDR3 DNA: TGCGCCAGCAGCTTGAAGGTCGGGGAGCTGTTTTTT
CDR3 protein: CASSLKVGELFF

V gene: TRBV30
J gene: TRBJ2-3
clone size: .
D gene: TRBD2
CDR3 DNA: TGTGCCTGGAGTCCCCCTGGACTAGCTACCTTAGATACGCAGTATTTT
CDR3 protein: CAWSPPGLATLDTQYF

V gene: TRBV7-6
J gene: TRBJ2-1
clone size: .
D gene: .
CDR3 DNA: TGTGCCAGCAGCGAACCCCCCAATGAGCAGTTCTTC
CDR3 protein: CASSEPPNEQFF

V gene: TRBV19
J gene: TRBJ1-2
clone size: .
D gene: .
CDR3 DNA: TGTGCCAGTAACCCGGGGATCTCCTATGGCTACACCTTC
CDR3 protein: CASNPGISYGYTF

V gene: TRBV7-9
J gene: TRBJ1-2
clone size: .
D gene: TRBD1
CDR3 DNA: TGTGCCAGCAGCCGTACCGGGACAGGGGCAGGTGGCTACACCTTC
CDR3 protein: CASSRTGTGAGGYTF

V gene: TRBV25-1
J gene: TRBJ1-4
clone size: .
D gene: .
CDR3 DNA: TGTGCCAGCAGTGACAGGGGCGGGAGTGAAAAACTGTTTTTT
CDR3 protein: CASSDRGGSEKLFF

V gene: TRBV29-1
J gene: TRBJ1-1
clone size: once
D gene: TRBD1
CDR3 DNA: TGCAGCGTTTTTTGGGGACAGGACCCCCCGGCTTTCTTT
CDR3 protein: CSVFWGQDPPAFF

V gene: TRBV11-2
J gene: TRBJ1-4
clone size: .
D gene: .
CDR3 DNA: TGTGCCAGCAGCTCCGGGGGGTATGATGAAAAACTGTTTTTT
CDR3 protein: CASSSGGYDEKLFF

V gene: TRBV10-3
J gene: TRBJ2-3
clone size: .
D gene: .
CDR3 DNA: TGTGCCACAGAACCCTTTGGGACCGCAGATACGCAGTATTTT
CDR3 protein: CATEPFGTADTQYF

V gene: TRBV7-9
J gene: TRBJ2-1
clone size: .
D gene: .
CDR3 DNA: TGTGCCAGCAGCCGCCGACTAGAGCAGTTCTTC
CDR3 protein: CASSRRLEQFF

V gene: TRBV11-2
J gene: TRBJ1-2
clone size: .
D gene: .
CDR3 DNA: TGTGCCAGCAGCCCGCAGGCAGACTATGGCTACACCTTC
CDR3 protein: CASSPQADYGYTF

V gene: TRBV5-1
J gene: TRBJ2-7
clone size: .
D gene: TRBD2
CDR3 DNA: TGCGCCAGCAGCTTGGCCAGCACGGGAGGGCCAATGGAGCAGTACTTC
CDR3 protein: CASSLASTGGPMEQYF

V gene: TRBV19
J gene: TRBJ1-2
clone size: .
D gene: .
CDR3 DNA: TGTGCCAGCGCTCCGGTGCGGGCAGACTATGGCTACACCTTC
CDR3 protein: CASAPVRADYGYTF

V gene: TRBV7-2
J gene: TRBJ1-3
clone size: .
D gene: TRBD1
CDR3 DNA: TGTGCCAGCAGCCCACAGGGGGTACAAGGAAACACCATATATTTT
CDR3 protein: CASSPQGVQGNTIYF

V gene: TRBV11-2
J gene: TRBJ1-2
clone size: .
D gene: .
CDR3 DNA: TGTGCCAGCAGCCAGGAGAGGGACTATGGCTACACCTTC
CDR3 protein: CASSQERDYGYTF

V gene: TRBV18
J gene: TRBJ1-6
clone size: .
D gene: TRBD1
CDR3 DNA: TGTGCCAGCTCGGCCGGGACAGGGGGTAATTCACCCCTCCACTTT
CDR3 protein: CASSAGTGGNSPLHF

V gene: TRBV5-4
J gene: TRBJ1-1
clone size: .
D gene: .
CDR3 DNA: TGTGCCAGCAGCTTGGATTACCCGAACACTGAAGCTTTCTTT
CDR3 protein: CASSLDYPNTEAFF

V gene: TRBV14
J gene: TRBJ2-2
clone size: .
D gene: TRBD2
CDR3 DNA: TGTGCCAGCAGCGGTAGCGGGAGTGGTTGGACCGGGGAGCTGTTTTTT
CDR3 protein: CASSGSGSGWTGELFF

V gene: TRBV18
J gene: TRBJ1-1
clone size: .
D gene: .
CDR3 DNA: TGTGCCAGCTCACCAACGCTGGGGACGAACACTGAAGCTTTCTTT
CDR3 protein: CASSPTLGTNTEAFF

V gene: TRBV6-1
J gene: TRBJ1-5
clone size: .
D gene: .
CDR3 DNA: TGTGCCAGCACCGGATCCAATCAGCCCCAGCATTTT
CDR3 protein: CASTGSNQPQHF

V gene: TRBV7-3
J gene: TRBJ1-1
clone size: .
D gene: .
CDR3 DNA: TGTGCCAGCAGCTTCACGGGGCTCACTGAAGCTTTCTTT
CDR3 protein: CASSFTGLTEAFF

V gene: TRBV28
J gene: TRBJ2-1
clone size: .
D gene: .
CDR3 DNA: TGTGCCAGCAGTTTAGGGATGGGGCAGGCTGCCCTCCTAGGCAATGAGCAGTTCTTC
CDR3 protein: CASSLGMGQAALLGNEQFF

V gene: TRBV28
J gene: TRBJ1-1
clone size: .
D gene: TRBD1
CDR3 DNA: TGTGCCAGCAGTATCGGACAGGGATTCACTGAAGCTTTCTTT
CDR3 protein: CASSIGQGFTEAFF

V gene: TRBV21-1
J gene: TRBJ2-7
clone size: .
D gene: .
CDR3 DNA: TGTGCCGGACAGAACCCGATCCCAAGGTCCTACGAGCAGTACTTC
CDR3 protein: CAGQNPIPRSYEQYF

V gene: TRBV6-6
J gene: TRBJ1-2
clone size: once
D gene: TRBD1
CDR3 DNA: TGTGCCAGCAGTTTTGGACAGGACTATGGCTACACCTTC
CDR3 protein: CASSFGQDYGYTF

V gene: TRBV7-2
J gene: TRBJ1-4
clone size: .
D gene: .
CDR3 DNA: TGTGCCAGCAGCGCCCTAGGTGAAAAACTGTTTTTT
CDR3 protein: CASSALGEKLFF

V gene: TRBV28
J gene: TRBJ1-1
clone size: once
D gene: .
CDR3 DNA: TGTGCCAGCAGCCGGGGACCGAACACTGAAGCTTTCTTT
CDR3 protein: CASSRGPNTEAFF

V gene: TRBV7-9
J gene: TRBJ1-4
clone size: .
D gene: .
CDR3 DNA: TGTGCCAGCAGCTTATCGAGGTTCATGCTGGAAAAACTGTTTTTT
CDR3 protein: CASSLSRFMLEKLFF

V gene: TRBV7-9
J gene: TRBJ2-4
clone size: .
D gene: TRBD1
CDR3 DNA: TGTGCCAGCAGCCGACAGGGTTCGGGCATTCAGTACTTC
CDR3 protein: CASSRQGSGIQYF

V gene: TRBV6-1
J gene: TRBJ2-3
clone size: .
D gene: TRBD2
CDR3 DNA: TGTGCCAGCAGTAGGGGCGGGGGGACAGATACGCAGTATTTT
CDR3 protein: CASSRGGGTDTQYF

V gene: TRBV6-5
J gene: TRBJ2-5
clone size: .
D gene: TRBD2
CDR3 DNA: TGTGCCAGCAGTTCGACTAGCGGGAGTGGGGAGACCCAGTACTTC
CDR3 protein: CASSSTSGSGETQYF

V gene: TRBV4-2
J gene: TRBJ2-1
clone size: .
D gene: TRBD2
CDR3 DNA: TGTGCCAGCAGCCATCGGCTAGCGGGAGGGGCTGAGCAGTTCTTC
CDR3 protein: CASSHRLAGGAEQFF